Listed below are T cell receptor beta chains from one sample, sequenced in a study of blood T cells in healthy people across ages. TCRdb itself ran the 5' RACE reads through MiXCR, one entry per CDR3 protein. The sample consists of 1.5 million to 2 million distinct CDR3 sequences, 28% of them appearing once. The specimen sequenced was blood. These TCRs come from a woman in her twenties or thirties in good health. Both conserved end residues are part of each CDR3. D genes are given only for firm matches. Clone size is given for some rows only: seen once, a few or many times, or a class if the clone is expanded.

TGCAGTGCTAGAGATGTGCGGGACCCCTACAATGAGCAGTTCTTC,CSARDVRDPYNEQFF,TRBV20-1,TRBJ2-1,few,-
TGTGCCAGCAGCCCAACTAGCGGAAGGAGTCCTGGGGCCAACGTCCTGACTTTC,CASSPTSGRSPGANVLTF,TRBV7-2,TRBJ2-6,many,TRBD2
TGTGCCACCAGTGATCCCCGGACAGGGGGCGCTGAGCAGTTCTTC,CATSDPRTGGAEQFF,TRBV24-1,TRBJ2-1,few,TRBD1
TGTGCCAGCAGTTTATGGGTTTATGGCTACACCTTC,CASSLWVYGYTF,TRBV28,TRBJ1-2,few,-
TGTGCCTGGAGTGAGGCTAGCGGGGGGGTTAATGAGCAGTTCTTC,CAWSEASGGVNEQFF,TRBV30,TRBJ2-1,-,TRBD2
TGCGCCAGCAGTTCGGACCCGCTCAGGGCATACGAGCAGTACTTC,CASSSDPLRAYEQYF,TRBV5-1,TRBJ2-7,few,-
TGTGCCAGCTCACCCCAAGCGGGAGAGACCCAGTACTTC,CASSPQAGETQYF,TRBV18,TRBJ2-5,many,-
TGTGCCTCCCGCCTCCGGATGTCTGAAGCTTTCTTT,CASRLRMSEAFF,TRBV30,TRBJ1-1,-,-
TGCAGCGTTGAAGACCCAAAAACAGGGATAAAGGCCAATGAGCAGTTCTTC,CSVEDPKTGIKANEQFF,TRBV29-1,TRBJ2-1,many,-
TGTGCCAGCAGATCCTTCTTTACAGGGGGGGACGACGAGCAGTACTTC,CASRSFFTGGDDEQYF,TRBV6-2/TRBV6-3,TRBJ2-7,-,-
TGTGCCAGCAGTGAATCCGGGGAGCAGTACTTC,CASSESGEQYF,TRBV25-1,TRBJ2-7,many,-
TGTGCCATCAAGGGACTAGCGGGAGTGAATGAGCAGTTCTTC,CAIKGLAGVNEQFF,TRBV10-3,TRBJ2-1,few,TRBD2
TGTGCCAGCAGTTGCCGAGCCAGGTCTGGTGGCTACACCTTC,CASSCRARSGGYTF,TRBV6-2/TRBV6-3,TRBJ1-2,-,-
TGCGCCACCGGGTCCGGGACTAGCGGGGATGAGACCCAGTACTTC,CATGSGTSGDETQYF,TRBV5-1,TRBJ2-5,few,TRBD2
TGTGCCAGCAGTTACGGGGGGGGCTATGGCTACACCTTC,CASSYGGGYGYTF,TRBV6-5,TRBJ1-2,many,-
TGTGCCAGCAGTTTTACAGGCGGCATGGAGCAGTACTTC,CASSFTGGMEQYF,TRBV27,TRBJ2-7,few,-
TGTGCCAGCAGGACGGGACAGGCTAACTATGGCTACACCTTC,CASRTGQANYGYTF,TRBV2,TRBJ1-2,few,TRBD1
TGCGCCAGCAGCTTGTACGTTGATAGGGGTCCGAACACTGAAGCTTTCTTT,CASSLYVDRGPNTEAFF,TRBV5-1,TRBJ1-1,few,-
TGCAGCGTTGATAGTGTCAGCGGGGAGCTGTTTTTT,CSVDSVSGELFF,TRBV29-1,TRBJ2-2,-,-
TGTGCCAGCAAAGCGGTAGGGGCCACTGAAGCTTTCTTT,CASKAVGATEAFF,TRBV12-3/TRBV12-4,TRBJ1-1,few,-
TGTGCCAGCAGCCGCTCCCGGGACTACGAGCAGTACTTC,CASSRSRDYEQYF,TRBV6-5,TRBJ2-7,-,-
TGCAGTGCTTACCAAGGACTAGCGGGGAACTACAATGAGCAGTTCTTC,CSAYQGLAGNYNEQFF,TRBV20-1,TRBJ2-1,-,TRBD2
TGTGCCAGCAGCCGATCCGACGATGGTACGCAGTATTTT,CASSRSDDGTQYF,TRBV7-8,TRBJ2-3,few,-
TGCGCCAGCTCCGAGCAATCCGATGCCTACGAGCAGTACTTC,CASSEQSDAYEQYF,TRBV5-1,TRBJ2-7,many,-
TGTGCCAGCAGCTTATCCCGAACTAGTCTCAATGAGCAGTTCTTC,CASSLSRTSLNEQFF,TRBV7-2,TRBJ2-1,few,-
TGTGCCAGCAGTTACCCTAGCGACAGGGCCCAAGAGACCCAGTACTTC,CASSYPSDRAQETQYF,TRBV6-2/TRBV6-3,TRBJ2-5,-,-
TGTGCCAGCAGCCCCCTAGGGGCCGGATCCACAGATACGCAGTATTTT,CASSPLGAGSTDTQYF,TRBV7-9,TRBJ2-3,few,-
TGTGCCAGCAGTACACAGGGGCACGAGACCCAGTACTTC,CASSTQGHETQYF,TRBV6-5,TRBJ2-5,many,TRBD1
TGTGCCAGCTCTCGGGAACAGTACGAGCAGTACTTC,CASSREQYEQYF,TRBV18,TRBJ2-7,many,-
TGTGCCAGCAGACTCGTAGCGGGGGTGGGGACAGATACGCAGTATTTT,CASRLVAGVGTDTQYF,TRBV12-3/TRBV12-4,TRBJ2-3,-,TRBD2
TGTGCCAGCAGCTCCGGACAGGGAACGACTAATGAAAAACTGTTTTTT,CASSSGQGTTNEKLFF,TRBV11-2,TRBJ1-4,many,TRBD1
TGTGCCAGCAGTTTCTGGACGTCGGGCCAAGAGATCCAGTACTTC,CASSFWTSGQEIQYF,TRBV3-1,TRBJ2-5,-,-
TGTGCCAGCAGTTCCACAGGGGCCCCCTACGAGCAGTACTTC,CASSSTGAPYEQYF,TRBV6-6,TRBJ2-7,many,TRBD1
TGTGCCAGCAGTGCCGGGAGCTCCCCAAGGAATGAGCAGTTCTTC,CASSAGSSPRNEQFF,TRBV2,TRBJ2-1,-,-
TGCAGCACATCACAGGGGGCGGAGACCCAGTACTTC,CSTSQGAETQYF,TRBV29-1,TRBJ2-5,-,TRBD1
TGTGCCATCAGTGGGTCCGGGACAGAAAAAAACATTCAGTACTTC,CAISGSGTEKNIQYF,TRBV10-3,TRBJ2-4,-,TRBD1
TGTGCCAGCAGGGGACAGGGGTATAGCAATCAGCCCCAGCATTTT,CASRGQGYSNQPQHF,TRBV28,TRBJ1-5,-,TRBD1
TGTGCCAGCAGCAGATCCGGGACTAGCGCGAGCACAGATACGCAGTATTTT,CASSRSGTSASTDTQYF,TRBV6-1,TRBJ2-3,-,TRBD2
TGTGCCAGCAGCTCGGTAGTCAATGAGCAGTTCTTC,CASSSVVNEQFF,TRBV7-3,TRBJ2-1,few,-
TGTGCCAGCAGTGGGACAGGGGCCGTTGGGAAGCCCCAGCATTTT,CASSGTGAVGKPQHF,TRBV6-6,TRBJ1-5,few,TRBD1
TGTGCCAGCAGCCGAGGACAGGGAAGGGTGAACACTGAAGCTTTCTTT,CASSRGQGRVNTEAFF,TRBV3-1,TRBJ1-1,few,TRBD1
TGTGCCAGCGGTGGACCGCGTCTGTACTTC,CASGGPRLYF,TRBV12-3/TRBV12-4,TRBJ2-7,-,-
TGTGCCAGCAGCTTAGACCCCCCCTCCAGCGGGCAAGAGACCCAGTACTTC,CASSLDPPSSGQETQYF,TRBV11-2,TRBJ2-5,-,-
TGCAGTGCTAGAGGCATCTCGGCGGGCCAGTACTTC,CSARGISAGQYF,TRBV20-1,TRBJ2-5,many,-
TGTACCAGCAGCGGTGACACGGACACTGAAGCTTTCTTT,CTSSGDTDTEAFF,TRBV9,TRBJ1-1,-,-
TGTGCCAGCAGTCGGTGGGTGTCCGCCGGTTGGGAGGAGCAGTACTTC,CASSRWVSAGWEEQYF,TRBV27,TRBJ2-7,-,-
TGTGCCAGCACCTCGGACAGCACCTCCTACAATGAGCAGTTCTTC,CASTSDSTSYNEQFF,TRBV6-2/TRBV6-3,TRBJ2-1,few,-
TGTGCCAGCAGGGGACTAGCGGGGGCAGATACGCAGTATTTT,CASRGLAGADTQYF,TRBV2,TRBJ2-3,-,TRBD2
TGCAGTGCAAGGACTAGCGGGAGGGCCCCCGAGCAGTACTTC,CSARTSGRAPEQYF,TRBV20-1,TRBJ2-7,few,TRBD2
TGCGCCAGCAGCTGGGAAGATGAGGAGACCCAGTACTTC,CASSWEDEETQYF,TRBV5-1,TRBJ2-5,many,-